The 15 T cell receptor beta chains listed next were all sequenced from one sample in a study of T cell responses to AZD1222 COVID-19 vaccine. Profiled with immunoSEQ multiplex PCR; TCRdb holds only in-frame clones, not every one. Of roughly 150,000 clones in the sample, 92% were seen once. This specimen was peripheral blood, taken on day 0 of AZD1222 vaccination. The source is an adult in good health.

This clone was seen a single time. The chain uses TRBV7-2 and TRBJ2-3; no definite D call. The CDR3 is 16 residues long. The V gene's germline CDR1 is SGHTA and CDR2 FQGNSA. With 5 bases removed from V and 4 bases from J, the gap between germline ends came to 19 bases. The CDR3: CASSLGPLPVPDTQYF. Written as DNA, the CDR3 is TGTGCCAGCAGCCTGGGTCCCTTACCCGTTCCAGATACGCAGTATTTT.

This chain connects TRBV21-1 to TRBJ2-7; TRBD2 was called by the table and not checked on the DNA. TRBV21-1 is classified as a pseudogene. The CDR3 totals 16 residues. CDR3 DNA: TGTGCCAGCAGCCTAATAGGAGTTTCGGTTCCCTACGAGCAGTACTTC. It yields the protein CASSLIGVSVPYEQYF.

The V and J genes are TRBV14 and TRBJ1-2; tentatively, D is TRBD1 (5 bases). CDR3 length: 15 residues. Germline CDR1 SGHDN, CDR2 FVKESK. Trimming took 4 bases from V and 7 from J, leaving 19 bases between them. The CDR3 DNA sequence: TGTGCCAGCAGCCGGAAATGGGGCGTGGAGGGTGGCTACACCTTC. This sequence encodes CASSRKWGVEGGYTF. The entire variable domain, with the rest obtained from reference TRBV14 and TRBJ1-2, is as follows: EAGVTQFPSHSVIEKGQTVTLRCDPISGHDNLYWYRRVMGKEIKFLLHFVKESKQDESGMPNNRFLAERTGGTYSTLKVQPAELEDSGVYFCASSRKWGVEGGYTFGSGTRLTVV.

This sequence joins TRBV12-5 and TRBJ2-4; no firm D call. CDR3 size: 13 residues. Germline CDR1 and CDR2: LGHNT and FRNRAP. V was cut by 5 bases and J by 0 bases, with 5 bases left in between. CDR3 in amino acids: CASGPLAKNIQYF. The CDR3 nucleotides read TGTGCTAGTGGTCCGCTAGCCAAAAACATTCAGTACTTC.

V usage is TRBV10-1 and J usage is TRBJ2-6; D gene ambiguous. This CDR3 contains 15 residues. V was clipped by 0 bases and J by 2 bases, with 5 bases between them. Germline values: CDR1 WNHNN, CDR2 SYGVQD (reference sequence). The CDR3: CASSESRAGANVLTF. DNA of the CDR3: TGCGCCAGCAGTGAGTCCCGGGCTGGGGCCAACGTCCTGACTTTC.

This chain links TRBV19 with TRBJ2-7; 8 bases line up with TRBD1. The CDR3 is 13 amino acids. V trimming: 6 bases; J trimming: 6 bases; junction bases outside the gene matches: 7. CDR1 LNHDA and CDR2 SQIVND come from the germline V gene (reference sequence). CDR3 sequence reads: CASSITTGGEQYF. In DNA, the CDR3 is TGTGCCAGTAGCATAACCACAGGGGGCGAGCAGTACTTC.

This sequence joins TRBV27 and TRBJ1-1, with D perhaps TRBD1 (5 bases). Trimming removed 2 bases from V and 1 base from J, with 8 bases in between. Germline V CDR1 and CDR2: MNHEY, SMNVEV (reference sequence). The CDR3 has 14 residues. CDR3 nucleotide sequence: TGTGCCAGCAGTTTACAGGGAGCGAACACTGAAGCTTTCTTT. Translated, it gives CASSLQGANTEAFF.

V is TRBV7-9 and J is TRBJ1-1; perhaps TRBD1 as D (6 bases). There are 14 residues in the CDR3. V was pared by 3 bases and J by 1 base, with 9 bases between. The germline gives CDR1 SEHNR, CDR2 FQNEAQ (reference sequence). The CDR3 loop is CASSLAGENTEAFF. The CDR3 coding sequence is TGTGCCAGCAGCTTGGCAGGGGAGAACACTGAAGCTTTCTTT.

The chain employs TRBV3-1 (or the pseudogene TRBV3-2) and TRBJ1-1; D perhaps matches TRBD1 (6 bases). This CDR3 has 13 amino acids. Trimming took off 1 base at V and 6 bases at J, with 9 bases between the two ends. Germline V lookup: CDR1 LGHDT, CDR2 YNNKEL (reference sequence). The CDR3 reads CASSQVGGAEAFF. The DNA of the CDR3 is TGTGCCAGCAGCCAAGTCGGGGGCGCTGAAGCTTTCTTT.

The chain links TRBV4-3 to TRBJ2-7; D tentatively reads TRBD1 or TRBD2 (5 bases each). Trimming shortened V by 0 bases and J by 3 bases, and 15 bases separated the two germline ends. CDR3 length: 16 residues. In germline, CDR1 is LGHNA, CDR2 YSLEER. The DNA of the CDR3 is TGCGCCAGCAGCCAAGATCTGGGGGTTGGAGACTACGAGCAGTACTTC. Translating it yields CASSQDLGVGDYEQYF.

This chain links TRBV12-3 or TRBV12-4 with TRBJ2-1; no clear D. V was clipped by 6 bases and J by 8 bases, with 11 bases between them. This CDR3 is 12 amino acids long. This CDR3 is CASSRGVHEQFF. The CDR3 DNA reads TGTGCCAGCAGCCGCGGCGTCCATGAGCAGTTCTTC.

This clone was detected only a few times. The chain employs TRBV5-1 and TRBJ1-1; 9 bases fit TRBD1. The CDR3 is made up of 16 amino acids. Germline V lookup: CDR1 SGHRS, CDR2 YFSETQ. V lost 5 bases to trimming and J lost 3 bases; unmatched junction nucleotides: 11. The CDR3 nucleotides read TGCGCCAGCAGGCAGGGACAGGGTGGGATGTACACTGAAGCTTTCTTT. It specifies CASRQGQGGMYTEAFF.

The table lists this clone with a count of one. The chain combines TRBV19 with TRBJ1-1; the D is unclear. V lost 7 bases and J lost 1, with 19 bases in between. This CDR3 has 16 residues. Germline lookup yields CDR1 LNHDA and CDR2 SQIVND (reference sequence). CDR3 bases: TGTGCCAGTACCCCGCTCAGAGCGAATCGGAACACTGAAGCTTTCTTT. It is translated as CASTPLRANRNTEAFF.

The chain joins TRBV3-1 (or the pseudogene TRBV3-2) to TRBJ1-1, with 8 bases fitting TRBD1. V lost 5 bases to trimming and J lost 6 bases; unmatched junction nucleotides: 8. The CDR3 consists of 14 residues. From germline, CDR1 is LGHDT and CDR2 YNNKEL (reference sequence). This CDR3 reads CASSSTGGGSEAFF. CDR3 coding DNA: TGTGCCAGCAGCAGTACAGGGGGAGGGTCTGAAGCTTTCTTT.

This clone was seen a few times. This chain joins TRBV28 and TRBJ1-5; D gene unclear. V was cut by 0 bases and J by 2 bases, with 11 bases left in between. CDR3 length: 16 amino acids. Germline loops: CDR1 MDHEN, CDR2 SYDVKM. The CDR3 sequence: CASSLWSGNGNQPQHF. CDR3 coding DNA: TGTGCCAGCAGTTTATGGTCGGGGAACGGCAATCAGCCCCAGCATTTT.